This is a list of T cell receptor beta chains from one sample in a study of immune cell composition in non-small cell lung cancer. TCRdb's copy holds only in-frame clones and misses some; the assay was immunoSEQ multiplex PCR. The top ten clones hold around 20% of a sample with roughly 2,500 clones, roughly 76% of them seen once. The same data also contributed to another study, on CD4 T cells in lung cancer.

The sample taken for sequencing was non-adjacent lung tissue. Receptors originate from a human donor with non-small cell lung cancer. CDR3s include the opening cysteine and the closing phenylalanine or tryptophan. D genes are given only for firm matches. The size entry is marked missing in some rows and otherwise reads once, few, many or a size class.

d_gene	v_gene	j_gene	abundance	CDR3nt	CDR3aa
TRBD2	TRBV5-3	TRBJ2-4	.	TGTGCCAGAAGCTTGGGGCTAGCGGGGGTAGCCAAAAACATTCAGTACTTC	CARSLGLAGVAKNIQYF
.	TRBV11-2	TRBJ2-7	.	TGTGCCAGCAGCTTAGAGGTCCAGGGTGGCGAGCAGTACTTC	CASSLEVQGGEQYF
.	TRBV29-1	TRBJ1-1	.	TGCAGCGTTGAAATGGGGGCTTCGACTGAAGCTTTCTTT	CSVEMGASTEAFF
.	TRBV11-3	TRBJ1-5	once	TGTGCCAGCAGCTTAGTGGCCAGGGGTGATCAGCCCCAGCATTTT	CASSLVARGDQPQHF
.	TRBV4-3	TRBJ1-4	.	TGCGCCAGCAGCCCCGGGGCGGGGGCAGGAAAACTGTTTTTT	CASSPGAGAGKLFF
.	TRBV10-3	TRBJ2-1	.	TGTGCCATCAGGGTTGACAGGAGAGTAAATGAGCAGTTCTTC	CAIRVDRRVNEQFF
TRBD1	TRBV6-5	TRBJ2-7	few	TGTGCCAGCAGTGCCGGGACAGGGTCCTACGAGCAGTACTTC	CASSAGTGSYEQYF
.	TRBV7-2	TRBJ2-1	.	TGTGCCAGCAGCTTAGTGGGTGCGCGGTACAATGAGCAGTTCTTC	CASSLVGARYNEQFF
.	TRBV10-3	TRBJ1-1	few	TGTGCCATCAGTGATTTAACTAAATCGAGGGCTTTCTTT	CAISDLTKSRAFF
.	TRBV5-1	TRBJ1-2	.	TGCGCCAGCAGCTTGGGGGGCAGCACTCTTAACTATGGCTACACCTTC	CASSLGGSTLNYGYTF
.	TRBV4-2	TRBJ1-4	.	TGTGCCAGCAGCCAAGTAGAGGAAAAACTGTTTTTT	CASSQVEEKLFF
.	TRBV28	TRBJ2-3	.	TGTGCCAGCAGCCTGGGGGGGCGTCGCGTATTCACAGATACGCAGTATTTT	CASSLGGRRVFTDTQYF
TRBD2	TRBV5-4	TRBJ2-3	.	TGTGCCAGCAGCTTAAAATCTAGCGGGGGGGCCAGAAGGACAGATACGCAGTATTTT	CASSLKSSGGARRTDTQYF
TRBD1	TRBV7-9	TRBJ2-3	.	TGTGCCAGCAAAGGGGGCGCAGATACGCAGTATTTT	CASKGGADTQYF
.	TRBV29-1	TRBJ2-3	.	TGCAGCTCTGGGGCGGGGGATACGCAGTATTTT	CSSGAGDTQYF
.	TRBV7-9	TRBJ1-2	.	TGTGCCAGCAGCTTAGCAGGGGTACGTGGCTACACCTTC	CASSLAGVRGYTF
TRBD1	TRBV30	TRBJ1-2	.	TGTGCCTGGAGTCCCGACAGGGGGCATCGAGGCTACACCTTC	CAWSPDRGHRGYTF
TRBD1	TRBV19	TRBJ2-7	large	TGTGCCAGTAGTACCGGACAGGCCTCCTACGAGCAGTACTTC	CASSTGQASYEQYF
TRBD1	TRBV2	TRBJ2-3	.	TGTGCCAGCAGTGAGGGCAGGGGGTACACAGATACGCAGTATTTT	CASSEGRGYTDTQYF
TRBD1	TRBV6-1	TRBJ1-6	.	TGTGCCAGCAGTGCACCCGGACAGGGTGAGAATTCACCCCTCCACTTT	CASSAPGQGENSPLHF
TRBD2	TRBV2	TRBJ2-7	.	TGTGCCAGCAGGGAGCGGGGGGGCATCCACGAGCAGTACTTC	CASRERGGIHEQYF
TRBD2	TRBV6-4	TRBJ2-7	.	TGTGCCAGCAGTGACTCGCGGGGGATATACGAGCAGTACTTC	CASSDSRGIYEQYF
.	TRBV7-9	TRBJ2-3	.	TGTGCCAGCAGCGGCCCGACTGGCAGCACAGATACGCAGTATTTT	CASSGPTGSTDTQYF
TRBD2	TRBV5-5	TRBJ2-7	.	TGTGCCAGCAGCTTGGAGCTAGCGGGGGGGCTGCAGTACTTC	CASSLELAGGLQYF
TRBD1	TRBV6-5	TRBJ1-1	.	TGTGCCAGCAGTGGTGTGGGACAGGGTCCCACTGAAGCTTTCTTT	CASSGVGQGPTEAFF
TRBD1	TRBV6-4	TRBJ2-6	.	TGTGCCAGCAGTGACTCGAAGACAGGGGTGATCTCTGGGGCCAACGTCCTGACTTTC	CASSDSKTGVISGANVLTF
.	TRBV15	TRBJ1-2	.	TGTGCCACCAGCAGAGATAGTCAGGGATCCTATGGCTACACCTTC	CATSRDSQGSYGYTF
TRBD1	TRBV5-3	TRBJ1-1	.	TGTGCCAGCAGCCCGACCAAACAGGGGTGGACGGAGGCTTTCTTT	CASSPTKQGWTEAFF
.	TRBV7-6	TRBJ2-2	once	TGTGCCAGCAGCCTACAAGCGGGTACGAACACCGGGGAGCTGTTTTTT	CASSLQAGTNTGELFF
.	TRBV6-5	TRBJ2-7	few	TGTGCCAGCAGTTCCTGGGGACAAGATTACGAGCAGTACTTC	CASSSWGQDYEQYF
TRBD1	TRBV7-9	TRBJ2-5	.	TGTGCCAGCAGCTTAGATTCCCGGACAGGCCAAGAGACCCAGTACTTC	CASSLDSRTGQETQYF
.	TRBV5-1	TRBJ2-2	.	TGCGCCAGCAGCTTGGCCTGGTCTAGGTCCCAGCGGCACACCGAGGAGCTGTTTTTT	CASSLAWSRSQRHTEELFF
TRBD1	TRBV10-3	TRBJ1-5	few	TGTGCCATCGGGACAGGGGATTATAGCAATCAGCCCCAGCATTTT	CAIGTGDYSNQPQHF
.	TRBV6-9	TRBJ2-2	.	TGTGCCAGCAGTCCGACAGGACCCGGGGAGCTGTTTTTT	CASSPTGPGELFF
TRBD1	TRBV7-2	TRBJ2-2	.	TGTGCCAGCAGCTTAGACAGGGGGCTCACCGGGGAGCTGTTTTTT	CASSLDRGLTGELFF
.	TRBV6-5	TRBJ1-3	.	TGTGCCAGCAGTTGGGGGACAACACCTCGGAACACCATATATTTT	CASSWGTTPRNTIYF
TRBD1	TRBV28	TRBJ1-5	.	TGTGCCAGCAGTCGGGATACAGGGGTTCAGCCCCAGCATTTT	CASSRDTGVQPQHF
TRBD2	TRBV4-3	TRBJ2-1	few	TGCGCCTATGGGACTAGCGGGAACTATGAGCAGTTCTTC	CAYGTSGNYEQFF
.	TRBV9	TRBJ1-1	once	TGTGCCAGCAGCGTAGGCAGGGTTTGGCGGGAGAACACTGAAGCTTTCTTT	CASSVGRVWRENTEAFF
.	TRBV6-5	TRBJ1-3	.	TGTGCCAGTACGCCGGACAGTGGTGGAAACACCATATATTTT	CASTPDSGGNTIYF
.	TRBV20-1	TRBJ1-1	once	TGCAGTGCTAGTGAGGGCACTGAAGCTTTCTTT	CSASEGTEAFF
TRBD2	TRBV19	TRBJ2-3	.	TGTGCTACGCGGGGGGTCACAGATACGCAGTATTTT	CATRGVTDTQYF
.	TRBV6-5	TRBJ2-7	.	TGTGCCAGCAGCACTCGCGACGAGCAGTACTTC	CASSTRDEQYF
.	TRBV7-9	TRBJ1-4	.	TGTGCCAGCAGCGCCGTGGGGCCCTATGAAAAACTGTTTTTT	CASSAVGPYEKLFF
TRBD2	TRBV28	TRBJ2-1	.	TGTGCCAGCAGCCCTAGCGGGAGGAGCTCCTACAATGAGCAGTTCTTC	CASSPSGRSSYNEQFF
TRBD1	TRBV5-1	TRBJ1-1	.	TGCGCCAGCAGCTTGGCAGGGGGCGGAACTGAAGCTTTCTTT	CASSLAGGGTEAFF
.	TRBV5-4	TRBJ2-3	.	TGTGCCAGCAGTCCTCAGGGATTAGCTAGCACAGATACGCAGTATTTT	CASSPQGLASTDTQYF
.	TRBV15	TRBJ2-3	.	TGTGCCACCAGCAGAGAGGCGGGGAGCACAGATACGCAGTATTTT	CATSREAGSTDTQYF
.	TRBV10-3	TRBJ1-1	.	TGTGCCATCAGTGAGCAAACAGGGACCACTGAAGCTTTCTTT	CAISEQTGTTEAFF
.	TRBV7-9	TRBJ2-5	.	TGTGCCAGCAGCTACGCCGCAGGGCGAGAGACCCAGTACTTC	CASSYAAGRETQYF